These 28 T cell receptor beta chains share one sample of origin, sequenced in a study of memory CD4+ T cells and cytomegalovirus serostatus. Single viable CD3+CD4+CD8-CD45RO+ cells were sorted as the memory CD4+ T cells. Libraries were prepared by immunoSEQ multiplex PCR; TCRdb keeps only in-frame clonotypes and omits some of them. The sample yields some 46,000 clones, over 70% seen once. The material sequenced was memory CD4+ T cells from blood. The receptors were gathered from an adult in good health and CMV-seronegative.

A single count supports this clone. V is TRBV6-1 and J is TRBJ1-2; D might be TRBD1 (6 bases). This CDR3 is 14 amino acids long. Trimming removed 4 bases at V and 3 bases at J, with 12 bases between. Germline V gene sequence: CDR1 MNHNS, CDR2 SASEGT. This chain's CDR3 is CASSAAGADYGYTF. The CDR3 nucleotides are TGTGCCAGCAGTGCGGCAGGGGCGGACTATGGCTACACCTTC.

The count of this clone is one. The CDR3 spells CSAGKTGNYEQYF. The DNA of the CDR3 is TGCAGCGCGGGAAAGACAGGGAACTACGAGCAGTACTTC. V and J are TRBV29-1 and TRBJ2-7; 7 bases agree with TRBD1. The CDR3 length is 13 residues. The V gene's germline CDR1 is SQVTM and CDR2 ANQGSEA. Trimming removed 7 bases from V and 3 bases from J; junction bases left unmatched: 9.

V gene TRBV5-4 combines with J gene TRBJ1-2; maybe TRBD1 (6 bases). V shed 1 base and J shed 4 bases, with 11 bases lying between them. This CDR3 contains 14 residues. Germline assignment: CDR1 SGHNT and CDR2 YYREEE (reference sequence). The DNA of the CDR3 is TGTGCCAGCAGCTTGTCCGGGGGCGGCTATGGCTACACCTTC. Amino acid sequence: CASSLSGGGYGYTF. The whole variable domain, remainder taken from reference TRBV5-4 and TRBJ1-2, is ETGVTQSPTHLIKTRGQQVTLRCSSQSGHNTVSWYQQALGQGPQFIFQYYREEENGRGNFPPRFSGLQFPNYSSELNVNALELDDSALYLCASSLSGGGYGYTFGSGTRLTVV.

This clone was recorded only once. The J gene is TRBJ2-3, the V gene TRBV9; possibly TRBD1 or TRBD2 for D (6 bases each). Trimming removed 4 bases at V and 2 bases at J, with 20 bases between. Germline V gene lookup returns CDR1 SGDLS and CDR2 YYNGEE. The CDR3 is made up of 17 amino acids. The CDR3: CASSPPQGLAHTDTQYF. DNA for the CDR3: TGTGCCAGCAGCCCTCCACAGGGACTGGCCCACACAGATACGCAGTATTTT.

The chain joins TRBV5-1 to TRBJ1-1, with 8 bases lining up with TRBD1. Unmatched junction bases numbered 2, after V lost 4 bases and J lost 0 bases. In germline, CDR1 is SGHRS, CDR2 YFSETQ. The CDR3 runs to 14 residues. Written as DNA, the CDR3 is TGCGCCAGCAGCCCGACAGGGGTGAACACTGAAGCTTTCTTT. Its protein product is CASSPTGVNTEAFF.

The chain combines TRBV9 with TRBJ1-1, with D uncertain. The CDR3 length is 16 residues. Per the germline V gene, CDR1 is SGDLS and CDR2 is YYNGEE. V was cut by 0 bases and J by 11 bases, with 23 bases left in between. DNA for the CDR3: TGTGCCAGCAGCGTAGGGTCCCCCGAAGTTACCCAAGTGGCTTTCTTT. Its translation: CASSVGSPEVTQVAFF.

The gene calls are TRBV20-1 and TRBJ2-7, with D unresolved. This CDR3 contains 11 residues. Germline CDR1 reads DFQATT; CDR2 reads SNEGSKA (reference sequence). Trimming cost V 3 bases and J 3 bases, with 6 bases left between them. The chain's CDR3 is CSASKVYEQYF. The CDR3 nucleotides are TGCAGTGCTAGTAAAGTCTACGAGCAGTACTTC.

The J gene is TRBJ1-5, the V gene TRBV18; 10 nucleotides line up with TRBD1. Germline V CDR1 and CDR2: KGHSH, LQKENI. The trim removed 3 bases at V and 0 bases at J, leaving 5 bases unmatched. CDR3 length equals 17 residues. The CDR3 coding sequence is TGTGCCAGCTCACCGACAGGGGGCCGCTATAGCAATCAGCCCCAGCATTTT. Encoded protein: CASSPTGGRYSNQPQHF.

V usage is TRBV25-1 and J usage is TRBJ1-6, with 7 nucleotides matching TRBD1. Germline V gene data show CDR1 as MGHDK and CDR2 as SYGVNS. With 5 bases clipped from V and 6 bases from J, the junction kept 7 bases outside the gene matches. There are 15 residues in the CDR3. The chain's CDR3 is CASSSPGTVNSPLHF. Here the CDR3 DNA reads TGTGCCAGCAGTTCCCCCGGGACAGTTAATTCACCCCTCCACTTT. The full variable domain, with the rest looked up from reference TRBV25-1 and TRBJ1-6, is EADIYQTPRYLVIGTGKKITLECSQTMGHDKMYWYQQDPGMELHLIHYSYGVNSTEKGDLSSESTVSRIRTEHFPLTLESARPSHTSQYLCASSSPGTVNSPLHFGNGTRLTVT.

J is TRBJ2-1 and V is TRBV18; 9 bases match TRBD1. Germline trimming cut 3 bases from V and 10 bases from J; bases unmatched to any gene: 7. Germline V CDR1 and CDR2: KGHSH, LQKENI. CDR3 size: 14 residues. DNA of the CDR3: TGTGCCAGCTCACCCACCGGGACAGGGAAGGAGCAGTTCTTC. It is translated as CASSPTGTGKEQFF. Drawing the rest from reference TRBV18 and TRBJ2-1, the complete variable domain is NAGVMQNPRHLVRRRGQEARLRCSPMKGHSHVYWYRQLPEEGLKFMVYLQKENIIDESGMPKERFSAEFPKEGPSILRIQQVVRGDSAAYFCASSPTGTGKEQFFGPGTRLTVL.

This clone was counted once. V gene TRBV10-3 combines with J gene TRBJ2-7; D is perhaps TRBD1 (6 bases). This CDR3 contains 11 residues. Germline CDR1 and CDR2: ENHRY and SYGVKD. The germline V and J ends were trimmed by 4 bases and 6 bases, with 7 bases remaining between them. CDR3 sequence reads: CAISVGGEQYF. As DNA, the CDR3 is TGTGCCATCAGTGTAGGGGGCGAGCAGTACTTC.

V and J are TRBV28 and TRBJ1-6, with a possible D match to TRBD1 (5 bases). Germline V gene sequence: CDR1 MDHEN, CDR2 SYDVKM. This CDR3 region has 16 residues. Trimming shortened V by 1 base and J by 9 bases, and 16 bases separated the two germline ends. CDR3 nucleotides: TGTGCCAGCAGTTTATCTCAGGGTCGGGTGGGTTCACCCCTCCACTTT. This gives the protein CASSLSQGRVGSPLHF.

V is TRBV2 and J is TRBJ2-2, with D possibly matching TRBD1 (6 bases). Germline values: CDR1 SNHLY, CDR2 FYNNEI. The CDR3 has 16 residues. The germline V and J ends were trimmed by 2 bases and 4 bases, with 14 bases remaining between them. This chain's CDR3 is CASSERQALITGELFF. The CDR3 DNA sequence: TGTGCCAGCAGTGAACGACAGGCGCTAATCACCGGGGAGCTGTTTTTT.

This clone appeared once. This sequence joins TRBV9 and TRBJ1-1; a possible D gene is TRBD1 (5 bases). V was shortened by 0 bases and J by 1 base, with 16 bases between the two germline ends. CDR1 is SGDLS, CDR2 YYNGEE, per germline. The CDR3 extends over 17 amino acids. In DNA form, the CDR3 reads TGTGCCAGCAGCGTAGGGGGTAGGGGCAGCGGGAACACTGAAGCTTTCTTT. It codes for CASSVGGRGSGNTEAFF.

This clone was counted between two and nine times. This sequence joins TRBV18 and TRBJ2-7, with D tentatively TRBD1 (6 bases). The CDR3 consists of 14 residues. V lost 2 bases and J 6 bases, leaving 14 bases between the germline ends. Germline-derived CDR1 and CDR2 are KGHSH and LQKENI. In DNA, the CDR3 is TGTGCCAGCTCACCAGAGGTGGGGGCGGCCGAGCAGTACTTC. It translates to CASSPEVGAAEQYF. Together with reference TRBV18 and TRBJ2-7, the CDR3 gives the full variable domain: NAGVMQNPRHLVRRRGQEARLRCSPMKGHSHVYWYRQLPEEGLKFMVYLQKENIIDESGMPKERFSAEFPKEGPSILRIQQVVRGDSAAYFCASSPEVGAAEQYFGPGTRLTVT.

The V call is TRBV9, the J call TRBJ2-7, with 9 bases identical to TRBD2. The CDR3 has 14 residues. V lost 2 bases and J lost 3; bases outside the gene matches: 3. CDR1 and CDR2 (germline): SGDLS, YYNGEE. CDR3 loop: CASSVSAGGYEQYF. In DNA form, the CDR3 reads TGTGCCAGCAGCGTTTCAGCGGGGGGCTACGAGCAGTACTTC.

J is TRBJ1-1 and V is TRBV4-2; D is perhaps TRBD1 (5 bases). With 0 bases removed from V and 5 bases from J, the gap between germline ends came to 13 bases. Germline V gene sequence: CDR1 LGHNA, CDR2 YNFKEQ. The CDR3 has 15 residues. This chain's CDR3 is CASSQDSGAQTEAFF. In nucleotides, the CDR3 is TGTGCCAGCAGCCAAGATTCCGGGGCGCAAACTGAAGCTTTCTTT.

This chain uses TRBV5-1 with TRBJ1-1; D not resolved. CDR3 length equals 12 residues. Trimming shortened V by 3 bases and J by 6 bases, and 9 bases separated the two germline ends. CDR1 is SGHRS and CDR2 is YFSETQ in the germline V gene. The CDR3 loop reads CASSSGYSEAFF. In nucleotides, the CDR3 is TGCGCCAGCAGCTCCGGGTATTCTGAAGCTTTCTTT. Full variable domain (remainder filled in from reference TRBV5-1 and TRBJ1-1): KAGVTQTPRYLIKTRGQQVTLSCSPISGHRSVSWYQQTPGQGLQFLFEYFSETQRNKGNFPGRFSGRQFSNSRSEMNVSTLELGDSALYLCASSSGYSEAFFGQGTRLTVV.

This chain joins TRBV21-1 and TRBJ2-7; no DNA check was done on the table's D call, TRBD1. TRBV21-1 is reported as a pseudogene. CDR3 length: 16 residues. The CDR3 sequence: CASSSPGAQDPYEQYF. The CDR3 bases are TGTGCCAGCAGCAGCCCCGGTGCACAGGACCCCTACGAGCAGTACTTC.

CDR3 nucleotide sequence: TGTGCCAGCAACCGGGACGGCCTCATGAACACTGAAGCTTTCTTT. Its translation is CASNRDGLMNTEAFF. The V and J genes are TRBV5-6 and TRBJ1-1; possibly TRBD1 for D (5 bases). The CDR3 is made up of 15 amino acids. Trimming left V 6 bases short and J 0 bases short, with 15 bases between. Germline lookup yields CDR1 SGHDT and CDR2 YYEEEE.

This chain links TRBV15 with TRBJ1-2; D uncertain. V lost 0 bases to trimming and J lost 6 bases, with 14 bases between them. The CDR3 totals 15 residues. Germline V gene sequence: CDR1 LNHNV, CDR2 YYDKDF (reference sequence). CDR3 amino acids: CATSRDVNSWNGYTF. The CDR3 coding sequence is TGTGCCACCAGCAGAGATGTCAACAGCTGGAATGGCTACACCTTC.

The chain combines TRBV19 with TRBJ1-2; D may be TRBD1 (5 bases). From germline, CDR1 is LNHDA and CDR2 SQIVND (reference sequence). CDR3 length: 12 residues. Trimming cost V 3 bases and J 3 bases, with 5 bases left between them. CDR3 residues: CASSMTDYGYTF. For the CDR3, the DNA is TGTGCCAGTAGTATGACAGACTATGGCTACACCTTC.

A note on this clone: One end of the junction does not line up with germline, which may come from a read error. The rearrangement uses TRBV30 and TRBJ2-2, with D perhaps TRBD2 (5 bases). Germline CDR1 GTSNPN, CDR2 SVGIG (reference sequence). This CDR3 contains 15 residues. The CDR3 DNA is TGTGCCCGGAGAACGGAGCGGATGAGCACCGGGGAGCTGTTTTTT. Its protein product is CARRTERMSTGELFF.

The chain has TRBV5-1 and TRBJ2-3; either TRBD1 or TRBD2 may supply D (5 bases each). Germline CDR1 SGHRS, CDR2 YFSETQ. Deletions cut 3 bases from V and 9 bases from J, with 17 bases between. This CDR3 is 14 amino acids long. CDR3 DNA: TGCGCCAGCAGCTCCCGGGACCCACCAGGAACGCAGTATTTT. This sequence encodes CASSSRDPPGTQYF.

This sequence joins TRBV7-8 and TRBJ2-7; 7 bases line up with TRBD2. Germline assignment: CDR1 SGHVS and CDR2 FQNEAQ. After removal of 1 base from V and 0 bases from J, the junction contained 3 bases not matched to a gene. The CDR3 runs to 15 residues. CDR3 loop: CASSLGGSNSYEQYF. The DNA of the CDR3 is TGTGCCAGCAGCTTAGGCGGGAGCAACTCCTACGAGCAGTACTTC.

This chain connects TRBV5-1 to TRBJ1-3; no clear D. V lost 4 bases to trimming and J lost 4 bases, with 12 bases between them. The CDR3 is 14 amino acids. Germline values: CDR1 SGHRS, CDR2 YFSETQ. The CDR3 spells CASSPRVMGNTIYF. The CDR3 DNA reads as TGCGCCAGCAGCCCCCGTGTCATGGGAAACACCATATATTTT.

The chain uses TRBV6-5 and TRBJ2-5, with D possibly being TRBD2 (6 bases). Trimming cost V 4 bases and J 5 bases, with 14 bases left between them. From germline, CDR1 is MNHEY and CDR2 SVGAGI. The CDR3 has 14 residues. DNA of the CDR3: TGTGCCAGCAGTTCCCCCTCGGGGGACGAGACCCAGTACTTC. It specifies CASSSPSGDETQYF.

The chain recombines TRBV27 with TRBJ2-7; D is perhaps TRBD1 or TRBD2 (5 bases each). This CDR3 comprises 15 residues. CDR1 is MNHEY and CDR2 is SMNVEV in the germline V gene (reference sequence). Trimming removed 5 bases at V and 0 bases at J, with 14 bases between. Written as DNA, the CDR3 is TGTGCCAGCAGTCCACGGGACCGATACTCCTACGAGCAGTACTTC. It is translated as CASSPRDRYSYEQYF.